This passage covers 16 T cell receptor beta chains from one sample sequenced in a study of cytomegalovirus exposure and HLA in healthy donors. Data came from immunoSEQ multiplex PCR; TCRdb stores just in-frame clones and leaves some out. The table records under 100,000 clones, about 96% of them present only once. Material: PBMCs. All receptors derive from a man younger than 30 in good health and CMV-seronegative.

V and J are TRBV7-2 and TRBJ2-1; 10 bases map to TRBD2. This CDR3 spans 15 amino acids. The junction had 6 bases not matched to a gene; V was cut back by 6 bases and J by 4 bases. Germline-derived CDR1 and CDR2 are SGHTA and FQGNSA. Written as DNA, the CDR3 is TGTGCCAGCAGAGCCGGGACTAGCGAATACAATGAGCAGTTCTTC. It codes for CASRAGTSEYNEQFF. Supplemented by reference TRBV7-2 and TRBJ2-1, the full variable domain reads GAGVSQSPSNKVTEKGKDVELRCDPISGHTALYWYRQSLGQGLEFLIYFQGNSAPDKSGLPSDRFSAERTGGSVSTLTIQRTQQEDSAVYLCASRAGTSEYNEQFFGPGTRLTVL.

This clone was picked up one time. The chain couples TRBV7-2 to TRBJ1-2; the D gene is possibly TRBD1 (6 bases). Trimming pared 5 bases from V and 3 bases from J, leaving 13 bases between. The CDR3 length is 14 residues. Per germline, CDR1 SGHTA and CDR2 FQGNSA. CDR3 DNA sequence: TGTGCCAGCAGCGCCTACGGACAGCACTATGGCTACACCTTC. The encoded protein is CASSAYGQHYGYTF.

The chain links TRBV6-5 to TRBJ1-4, with D possibly matching TRBD1 (5 bases). V shed 2 bases and J shed 7 bases, with 14 bases lying between them. The CDR3 spans 15 residues. Germline CDR1 and CDR2: MNHEY and SVGAGI. CDR3 sequence: CASSYGGGTVEKLFF. The CDR3 coding sequence is TGTGCCAGCAGTTACGGTGGAGGGACGGTTGAAAAACTGTTTTTT.

The chain has TRBV4-3 and TRBJ1-1; TRBD1 is a possible D gene (6 bases). The CDR3 consists of 14 residues. Germline lookup yields CDR1 LGHNA and CDR2 YSLEER. Between the trimmed V and J ends, which lost 0 bases and 12 bases, there was a span of 17 bases. The CDR3 is CASSQDLWTDVSFF. The DNA of the CDR3 is TGCGCCAGCAGCCAAGATCTGTGGACAGACGTTTCTTTCTTT.

The chain couples TRBV7-9 to TRBJ1-5; 7 positions agree with TRBD1. The CDR3 runs to 15 residues. CDR1 and CDR2 from the germline V gene are SEHNR and FQNEAQ (reference sequence). V lost 1 base, J lost 4 bases, and 4 bases stayed unmatched. The CDR3 sequence is CASSLVGTVNQPQHF. CDR3 in DNA: TGTGCCAGCAGCTTAGTCGGGACAGTGAATCAGCCCCAGCATTTT. Drawing the rest from reference TRBV7-9 and TRBJ1-5, the complete variable domain is DTGVSQNPRHKITKRGQNVTFRCDPISEHNRLYWYRQTLGQGPEFLTYFQNEAQLEKSRLLSDRFSAERPKGSFSTLEIQRTEQGDSAMYLCASSLVGTVNQPQHFGDGTRLSIL.

CDR3 amino acids: CASSLAGGSLYNEQFF. CDR3 coding DNA: TGTGCCAGCAGCTTAGCGGGCGGGAGTCTCTACAATGAGCAGTTCTTC. This sequence joins TRBV11-2 and TRBJ2-1; TRBD2 aligns across 7 bases. The germline V gene has CDR1 SGHAT and CDR2 FQNNGV. V trimming: 1 base; J trimming: 3 bases; junction bases outside the gene matches: 6. The CDR3 totals 16 residues.

This chain joins TRBV11-3 and TRBJ2-6, with a tentative D call TRBD2 (5 bases). Trimming pared 5 bases from V and 0 bases from J, leaving 23 bases between. Germline values: CDR1 SGHNT, CDR2 YENEEA. The CDR3 is 20 amino acids. CDR3 in amino acids: CASSPKFSPAEHSGANVLTF. In nucleotides, the CDR3 is TGTGCCAGCAGCCCCAAATTTAGTCCAGCGGAACACTCTGGGGCCAACGTCCTGACTTTC.

In DNA form, the CDR3 reads TGCAGCGTTGGACTAACAGGGGGGAGTCCCTACGAGCAGTACGTC. This translates into CSVGLTGGSPYEQYV. The chain uses TRBV29-1 and TRBJ2-7; TRBD1 matches 8 bases. The germline gives CDR1 SQVTM, CDR2 ANQGSEA. Trimming cost V 4 bases and J 2 bases; bases outside gene matches: 10. The CDR3 totals 15 residues.

The chain has TRBV7-9 and TRBJ1-5; 9 bases align to TRBD1. The V gene's germline CDR1 is SEHNR and CDR2 FQNEAQ (reference sequence). This CDR3 is 15 amino acids long. The ends lost 5 bases at V and 1 base at J; junction bases unmatched: 3. In DNA, the CDR3 is TGTGCCAGCAGCCCACAGGGGGCGAGCAATCAGCCCCAGCATTTT. This translates into CASSPQGASNQPQHF.

The chain has TRBV11-3 and TRBJ2-1, with a weak D call TRBD2 (5 bases). The V gene lost 4 bases and the J gene lost 0 bases, with 10 bases spanning the gap. This CDR3 contains 15 residues. CDR1 and CDR2 (germline): SGHNT, YENEEA. This chain's CDR3 is CASSSTSGSYNEQFF. The CDR3, as DNA: TGTGCCAGCAGCTCGACGAGCGGCTCCTACAATGAGCAGTTCTTC.

The chain uses TRBV18 and TRBJ2-1; TRBD2 matches at 8 bases. Germline V gene lookup returns CDR1 KGHSH and CDR2 LQKENI. The CDR3 has 17 residues. V was clipped by 4 bases and J by 0 bases; unmatched bases: 8. The CDR3 loop reads CASSLFQRGSSYNEQFF. DNA of the CDR3: TGTGCCAGCTCACTATTCCAGCGGGGGAGCTCCTACAATGAGCAGTTCTTC.

The chain carries TRBV4-1 and TRBJ2-3; the D is unclear. This CDR3 has 13 residues. Germline V gives CDR1 MGHRA, CDR2 YSYEKL. The V end lost 3 bases, the J end lost 6 bases, and 10 bases lay between the germline ends. The CDR3 bases are TGCGCCAGCAGCCAGCTCTCCTATGATACGCAGTATTTT. Its translation: CASSQLSYDTQYF.

The chain combines TRBV7-9 with TRBJ1-1; 9 bases map to TRBD1. This CDR3 region has 14 residues. V shed 3 bases, J shed 7 bases, and the junction held 6 bases outside the gene matches. The germline V gene encodes CDR1 SEHNR and CDR2 FQNEAQ (reference sequence). CDR3: CASSFLQGADEAFF. In DNA form, the CDR3 reads TGTGCCAGCAGCTTTTTACAGGGGGCCGATGAAGCTTTCTTT.

The chain has TRBV6-1 and TRBJ2-4; TRBD2 is a possible D gene (6 bases). V was clipped by 3 bases and J by 7 bases, with 13 bases between them. The CDR3 runs 14 residues. Per germline, CDR1 MNHNS and CDR2 SASEGT. The CDR3 loop reads CASSDFGGVNIQYF. The CDR3 DNA follows: TGTGCCAGCAGTGATTTCGGGGGAGTGAACATTCAGTACTTC.

V is TRBV7-2 and J is TRBJ1-1; 9 nucleotides line up with TRBD1. CDR1 and CDR2 from the germline V gene are SGHTA and FQGNSA. V lost 3 bases to trimming and J lost 10 bases; unmatched junction nucleotides: 9. CDR3 size: 14 residues. CDR3 DNA: TGTGCCAGCAGCTTCCCCGGGACAGGGAGGGGAGCTTTCTTT. Its translation: CASSFPGTGRGAFF.

The rearrangement joins TRBV19 to TRBJ2-7, with 7 bases that match TRBD2. V lost 5 bases to trimming and J lost 0 bases; unmatched junction nucleotides: 4. The V gene's germline CDR1 is LNHDA and CDR2 SQIVND (reference sequence). The CDR3 runs to 14 residues. CDR3 in amino acids: CASSPASGSYEQYF. The DNA of the CDR3 is TGTGCCAGTAGTCCTGCTAGCGGCTCCTACGAGCAGTACTTC.